A single sample is the source of the 2 T cell receptor beta chains below, sequenced in a study of human T cells and chemical hapten exposure. As for time point: healthy volunteer bleed at 6 weeks. From whole blood left unfractionated, total RNA was extracted. TCRdb ran MiXCR on the RACE reads and lists one entry per CDR3 protein. The table records some 65,000 distinct CDR3 sequences, about 5.7% of them present only once. Sequenced sample: whole blood. The receptors originated from a female donor in good health. Some clones in this sample may be carry-over from other donors' samples.

This chain joins TRBV2 and TRBJ2-3, with D unresolved. The CDR3 covers 15 residues. The V gene's germline CDR1 is SNHLY and CDR2 FYNNEI. Trimming removed 6 bases from V and 0 bases from J, with 13 bases in between. The CDR3 here is CASRSDSASTDTQYF. CDR3 coding DNA: TGTGCCAGCAGGAGCGACTCAGCTAGCACAGATACGCAGTATTTT. Drawing the rest from reference TRBV2 and TRBJ2-3, the complete variable domain is EPEVTQTPSHQVTQMGQEVILRCVPISNHLYFYWYRQILGQKVEFLVSFYNNEISEKSEIFDDQFSVERPDGSNFTLKIRSTKLEDSAMYFCASRSDSASTDTQYFGPGTRLTVL.

The sample holds many counts of this clonotype. The rearrangement joins TRBV7-2 to TRBJ1-1; D might be TRBD1 (6 bases). The germline V gene has CDR1 SGHTA and CDR2 FQGNSA. This CDR3 contains 12 residues. V lost 3 bases, J lost 7 bases, and 9 bases lay in between. The CDR3 reads CASSFQGYEAFF. In nucleotides, the CDR3 is TGTGCCAGCAGCTTCCAGGGGTATGAAGCTTTCTTT. Together with reference TRBV7-2 and TRBJ1-1, the CDR3 gives the full variable domain: GAGVSQSPSNKVTEKGKDVELRCDPISGHTALYWYRQSLGQGLEFLIYFQGNSAPDKSGLPSDRFSAERTGGSVSTLTIQRTQQEDSAVYLCASSFQGYEAFFGQGTRLTVV.